This TCR beta chain was profiled in a study of CD8 T cells in ankylosing spondylitis. Making the TCR beta libraries involved quantitative 5'-RACE with molecular barcodes. TCRdb processed the 5' RACE reads anew with MiXCR; each CDR3 protein has one entry. In the table there are about 200,000 distinct CDR3 sequences, roughly 13% of which are singletons. Study results and limitations: What seemed typical of ankylosing spondylitis blood was a TCR beta motif built from eight highly homologous variants. Clones that were linked to disease were CD8+ and were relatively rare in peripheral blood. Reportedly, matched ankylosing spondylitis synovial fluid was significantly enriched for disease-linked clones.

As regards this clonotype: Its antigen remains unidentified.

Source material: blood, either unsorted or a sorted T cell fraction (not recorded which). This sequence was found in a male donor with ankylosing spondylitis or in good health (not recorded which).

The CDR3 bases are TGTGCCAGCAGTTTTCCGGGGAGCAATCAGCCCCAGCATTTT. Encoded protein: CASSFPGSNQPQHF. The V and J genes are TRBV12-3 or TRBV12-4 and TRBJ1-5; the D is unclear. V gave up 3 bases and J gave up 1 base, with 7 bases separating them. The CDR3 extends over 14 amino acids.